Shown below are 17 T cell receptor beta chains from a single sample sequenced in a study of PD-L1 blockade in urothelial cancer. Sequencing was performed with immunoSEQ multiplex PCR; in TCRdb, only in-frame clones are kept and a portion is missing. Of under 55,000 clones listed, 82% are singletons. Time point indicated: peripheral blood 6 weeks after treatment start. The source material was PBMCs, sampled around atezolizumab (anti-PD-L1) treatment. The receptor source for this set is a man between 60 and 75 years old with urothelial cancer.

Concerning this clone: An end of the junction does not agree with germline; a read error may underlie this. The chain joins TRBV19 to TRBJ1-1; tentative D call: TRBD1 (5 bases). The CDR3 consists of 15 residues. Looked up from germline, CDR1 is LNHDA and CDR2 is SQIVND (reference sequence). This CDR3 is CASSTLAAGNAEAFF. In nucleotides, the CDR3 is TGTGCCAGTAGTACACTGGCCGCAGGGAACGCTGAAGCTTTCTTT. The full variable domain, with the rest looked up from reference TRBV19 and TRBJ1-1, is DGGITQSPKYLFRKEGQNVTLSCEQNLNHDAMYWYRQDPGQGLRLIYYSQIVNDFQKGDIAEGYSVSREKKESFPLTVTSAQKNPTAFYLCASSTLAAGNAEAFFGQGTRLTVV.

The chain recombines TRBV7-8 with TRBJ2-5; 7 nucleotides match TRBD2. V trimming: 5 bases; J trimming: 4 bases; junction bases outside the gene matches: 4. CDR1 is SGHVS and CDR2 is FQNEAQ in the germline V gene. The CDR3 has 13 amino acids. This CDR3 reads CASSMGGIETQYF. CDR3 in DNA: TGTGCCAGCAGCATGGGGGGGATAGAGACCCAGTACTTC.

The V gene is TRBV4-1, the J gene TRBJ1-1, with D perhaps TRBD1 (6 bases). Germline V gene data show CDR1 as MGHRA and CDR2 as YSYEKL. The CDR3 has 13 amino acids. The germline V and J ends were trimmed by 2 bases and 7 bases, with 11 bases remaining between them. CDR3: CASSQSGQYEAFF. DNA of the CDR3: TGCGCCAGCAGCCAATCCGGACAGTATGAAGCTTTCTTT.

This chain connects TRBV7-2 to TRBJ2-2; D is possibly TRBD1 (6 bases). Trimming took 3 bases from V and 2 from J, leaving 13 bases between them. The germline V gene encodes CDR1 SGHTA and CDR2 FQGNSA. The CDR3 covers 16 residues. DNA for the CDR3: TGTGCCAGCAGCTTTACCGGGACACTTAACACCGGGGAGCTGTTTTTT. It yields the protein CASSFTGTLNTGELFF.

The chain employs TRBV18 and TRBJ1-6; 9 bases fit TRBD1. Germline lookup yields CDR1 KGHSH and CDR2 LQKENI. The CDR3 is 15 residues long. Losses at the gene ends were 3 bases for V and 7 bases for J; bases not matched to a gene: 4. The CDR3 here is CASSPGTGTNSPLHF. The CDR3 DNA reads TGTGCCAGCTCACCGGGGACAGGGACGAATTCACCCCTCCACTTT.

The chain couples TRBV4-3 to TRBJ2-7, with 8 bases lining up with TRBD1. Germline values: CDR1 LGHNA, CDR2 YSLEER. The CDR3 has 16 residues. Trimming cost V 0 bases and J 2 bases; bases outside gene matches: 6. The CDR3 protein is CASSQDVGTGAYEQYF. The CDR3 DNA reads TGCGCCAGCAGCCAAGATGTAGGGACAGGAGCCTACGAGCAGTACTTC.

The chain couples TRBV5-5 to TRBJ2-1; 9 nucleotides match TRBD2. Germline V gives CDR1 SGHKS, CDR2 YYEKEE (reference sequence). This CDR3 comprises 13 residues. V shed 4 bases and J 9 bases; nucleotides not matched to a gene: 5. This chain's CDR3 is CASSQGTSSEQFF. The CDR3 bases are TGTGCCAGCAGCCAAGGGACTAGCTCTGAGCAGTTCTTC.

CDR3 loop: CASSTAGTSRDTQYF. CDR3 coding DNA: TGCGCCAGCAGCACCGCCGGGACAAGCAGGGATACGCAGTATTTT. The chain recombines TRBV5-1 with TRBJ2-3, with D tentatively TRBD1 (6 bases). V was clipped by 4 bases and J by 6 bases, with 18 bases between them. The CDR3 extends over 15 amino acids. CDR1 and CDR2 (germline): SGHRS, YFSETQ.

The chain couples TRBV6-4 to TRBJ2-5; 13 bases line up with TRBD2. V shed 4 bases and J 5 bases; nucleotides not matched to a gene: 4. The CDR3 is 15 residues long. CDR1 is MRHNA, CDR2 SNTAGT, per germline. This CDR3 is CASSGTSGSVETQYF. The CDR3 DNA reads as TGTGCCAGCAGTGGGACTAGCGGGAGTGTTGAGACCCAGTACTTC.

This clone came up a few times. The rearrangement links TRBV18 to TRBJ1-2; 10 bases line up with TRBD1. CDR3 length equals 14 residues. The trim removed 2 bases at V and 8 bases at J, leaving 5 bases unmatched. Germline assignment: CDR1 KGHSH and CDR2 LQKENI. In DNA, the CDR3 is TGTGCCAGCTCACCAGGGGACAGGGGATTGGGCTACACCTTC. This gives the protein CASSPGDRGLGYTF.

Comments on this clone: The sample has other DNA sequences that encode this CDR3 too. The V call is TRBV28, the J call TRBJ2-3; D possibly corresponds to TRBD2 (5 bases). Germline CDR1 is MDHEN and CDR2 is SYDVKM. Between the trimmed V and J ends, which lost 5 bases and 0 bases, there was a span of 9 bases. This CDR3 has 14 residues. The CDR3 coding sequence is TGTGCCAGCAGTCCACCGGGGAGCACAGATACGCAGTATTTT. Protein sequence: CASSPPGSTDTQYF.

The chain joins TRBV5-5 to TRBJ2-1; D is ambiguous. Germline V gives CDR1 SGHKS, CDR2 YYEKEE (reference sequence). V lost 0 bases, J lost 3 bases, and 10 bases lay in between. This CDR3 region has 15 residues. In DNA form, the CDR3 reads TGTGCCAGCAGCTTGGGAACAAATTACTACAATGAGCAGTTCTTC. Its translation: CASSLGTNYYNEQFF.

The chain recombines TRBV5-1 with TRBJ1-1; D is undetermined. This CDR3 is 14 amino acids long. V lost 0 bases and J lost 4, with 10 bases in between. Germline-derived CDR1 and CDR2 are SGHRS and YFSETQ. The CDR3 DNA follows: TGCGCCAGCAGCTTGGAATCCCGGGGCACTGAAGCTTTCTTT. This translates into CASSLESRGTEAFF. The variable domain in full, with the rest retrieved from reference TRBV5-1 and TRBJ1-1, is KAGVTQTPRYLIKTRGQQVTLSCSPISGHRSVSWYQQTPGQGLQFLFEYFSETQRNKGNFPGRFSGRQFSNSRSEMNVSTLELGDSALYLCASSLESRGTEAFFGQGTRLTVV.

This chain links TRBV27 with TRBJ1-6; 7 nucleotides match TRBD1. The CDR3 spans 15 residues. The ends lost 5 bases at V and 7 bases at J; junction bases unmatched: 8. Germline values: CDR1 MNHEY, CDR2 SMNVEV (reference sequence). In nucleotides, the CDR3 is TGTGCCAGCAGTCTGCGCGGACAGGCCAATTCACCCCTCCACTTT. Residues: CASSLRGQANSPLHF.

CDR3 nucleotides: TGCAGCGTTGAAGGCCAGACAGGGAACTACGAGCAGTACTTC. It encodes CSVEGQTGNYEQYF. This rearrangement joins TRBV29-1 to TRBJ2-7, with 7 positions matching TRBD1. The CDR3 consists of 14 residues. Per germline, CDR1 SQVTM and CDR2 ANQGSEA. V lost 1 base, J lost 3 bases, and 6 bases stayed unmatched.

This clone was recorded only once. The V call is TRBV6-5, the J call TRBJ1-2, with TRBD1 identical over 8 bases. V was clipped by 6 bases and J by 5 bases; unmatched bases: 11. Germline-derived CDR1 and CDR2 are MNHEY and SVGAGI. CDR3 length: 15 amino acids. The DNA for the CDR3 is TGTGCCAGCAGAAGGAATGGACAGGGCGGATATGGCTACACCTTC. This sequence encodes CASRRNGQGGYGYTF.

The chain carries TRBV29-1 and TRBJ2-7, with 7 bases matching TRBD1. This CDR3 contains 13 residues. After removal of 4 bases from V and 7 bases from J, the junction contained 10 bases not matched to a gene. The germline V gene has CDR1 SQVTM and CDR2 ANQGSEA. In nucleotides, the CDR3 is TGCAGCGTTGCTGGGACAGCCCTATCTGAGCAGTACTTC. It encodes CSVAGTALSEQYF.